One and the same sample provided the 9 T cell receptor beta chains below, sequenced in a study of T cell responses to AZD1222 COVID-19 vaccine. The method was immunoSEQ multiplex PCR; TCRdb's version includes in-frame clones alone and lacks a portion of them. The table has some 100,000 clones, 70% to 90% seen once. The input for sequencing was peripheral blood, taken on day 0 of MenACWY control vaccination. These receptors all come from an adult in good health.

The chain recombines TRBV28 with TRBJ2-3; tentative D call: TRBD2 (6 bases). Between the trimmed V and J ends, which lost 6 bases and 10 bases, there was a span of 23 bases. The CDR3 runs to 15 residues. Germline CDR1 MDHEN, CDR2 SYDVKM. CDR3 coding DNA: TGTGCCAGCAGCCCCCCCAGGAGGAGGCGGGATGCGCAGTATTTT. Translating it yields CASSPPRRRRDAQYF.

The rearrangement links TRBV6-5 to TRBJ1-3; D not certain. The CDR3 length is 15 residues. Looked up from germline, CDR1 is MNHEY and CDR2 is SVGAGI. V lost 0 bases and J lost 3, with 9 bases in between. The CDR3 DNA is TGTGCCAGCAGTTACTCGATGACCCTTGGAAACACCATATATTTT. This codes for CASSYSMTLGNTIYF.

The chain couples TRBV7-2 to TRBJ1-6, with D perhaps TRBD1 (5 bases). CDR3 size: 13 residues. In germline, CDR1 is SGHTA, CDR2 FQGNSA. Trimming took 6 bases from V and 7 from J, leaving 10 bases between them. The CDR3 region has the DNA TGTGCCAGCAGTGGACGGGGGAATTCACCCCTCCACTTT. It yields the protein CASSGRGNSPLHF. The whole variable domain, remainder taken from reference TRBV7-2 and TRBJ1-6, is GAGVSQSPSNKVTEKGKDVELRCDPISGHTALYWYRQSLGQGLEFLIYFQGNSAPDKSGLPSDRFSAERTGGSVSTLTIQRTQQEDSAVYLCASSGRGNSPLHFGNGTRLTVT.

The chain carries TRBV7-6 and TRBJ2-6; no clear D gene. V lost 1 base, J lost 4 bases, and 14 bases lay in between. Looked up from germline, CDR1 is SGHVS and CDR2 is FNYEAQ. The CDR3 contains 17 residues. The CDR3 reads CASSLGVWVSGANVLTF. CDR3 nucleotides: TGTGCCAGCAGCTTAGGTGTTTGGGTCTCGGGGGCCAACGTCCTGACTTTC.

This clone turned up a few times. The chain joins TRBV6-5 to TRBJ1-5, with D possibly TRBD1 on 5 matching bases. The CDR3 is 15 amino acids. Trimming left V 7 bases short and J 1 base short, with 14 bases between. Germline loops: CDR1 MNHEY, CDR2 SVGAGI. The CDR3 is CASTFSRGSNQPQHF. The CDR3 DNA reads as TGTGCCAGCACCTTCTCACGGGGCAGCAATCAGCCCCAGCATTTT.

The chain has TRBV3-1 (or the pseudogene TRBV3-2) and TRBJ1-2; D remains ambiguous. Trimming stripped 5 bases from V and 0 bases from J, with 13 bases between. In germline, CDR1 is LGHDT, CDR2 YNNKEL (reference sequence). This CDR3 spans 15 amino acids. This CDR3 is CASSEEGAANYGYTF. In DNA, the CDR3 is TGTGCCAGCAGCGAGGAGGGAGCCGCTAACTATGGCTACACCTTC.

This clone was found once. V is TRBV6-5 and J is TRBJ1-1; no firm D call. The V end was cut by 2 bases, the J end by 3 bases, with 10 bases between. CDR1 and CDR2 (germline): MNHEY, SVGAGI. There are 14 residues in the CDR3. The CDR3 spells CASSYKAGDTEAFF. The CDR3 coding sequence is TGTGCCAGCAGTTACAAGGCTGGGGACACTGAAGCTTTCTTT.

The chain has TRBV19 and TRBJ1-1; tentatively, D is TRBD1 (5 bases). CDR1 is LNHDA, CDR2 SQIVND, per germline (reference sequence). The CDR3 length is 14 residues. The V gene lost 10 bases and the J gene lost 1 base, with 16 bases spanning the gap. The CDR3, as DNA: TGTGCCATATCTAGGGGTCTGGGGAACACTGAAGCTTTCTTT. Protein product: CAISRGLGNTEAFF.

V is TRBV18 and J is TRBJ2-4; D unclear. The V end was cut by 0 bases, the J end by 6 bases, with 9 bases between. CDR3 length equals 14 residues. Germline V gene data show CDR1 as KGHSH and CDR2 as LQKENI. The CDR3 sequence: CASSPPSMGNIQYF. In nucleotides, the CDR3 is TGTGCCAGCTCACCACCGTCCATGGGAAACATTCAGTACTTC.